The 27 T cell receptor beta chains reported below all come from one sample, sequenced in a study of shared clonotypes between healthy human individuals. Repertoires were generated with immunoSEQ multiplex PCR, while TCRdb's copy carries only in-frame clones and drops some. Of approximately 1,000,000 clones in the sample, around three quarters were seen once. The sequenced sample was memory CD4+ T cells from PBMCs. Described subset: CD45RA-negative fraction. The receptors shown here come from a man aged 18 to 35 in good health. Some clones in this sample may be carry-over from other donors' samples.

V is TRBV6-6 and J is TRBJ2-7, with D perhaps TRBD2 (7 bases). V was pared by 7 bases and J by 7 bases, with 17 bases between. This CDR3 is built from 13 residues. The germline gives CDR1 MNHNY, CDR2 SVGAGI (reference sequence). The CDR3: CASTQEGGEEQYF. The CDR3 DNA reads as TGTGCCAGCACCCAAGAGGGGGGGGAAGAGCAGTACTTC.

This chain links TRBV6-1 with TRBJ2-7, with 7 bases lining up with TRBD1. There are 13 residues in the CDR3. V was clipped by 6 bases and J by 5 bases; unmatched bases: 7. Germline loops: CDR1 MNHNS, CDR2 SASEGT. The CDR3 nucleotides read TGTGCCAGCAGAAACAGACAGGGTAACGAGCAGTACTTC. It codes for CASRNRQGNEQYF.

The V and J genes are TRBV4-1 and TRBJ2-5; 9 bases fit TRBD1. The CDR3 is 16 amino acids. Germline trimming cut 1 base from V and 2 bases from J; bases unmatched to any gene: 5. CDR1 is MGHRA, CDR2 YSYEKL, per germline. The CDR3 spells CASSQGQGVGQETQYF. The CDR3 nucleotides are TGCGCCAGCAGCCAAGGACAGGGGGTAGGGCAAGAGACCCAGTACTTC.

The chain carries TRBV7-3 and TRBJ2-1, with 16 bases matching TRBD2. Trimming cost V 5 bases and J 4 bases; bases outside gene matches: 5. Germline assignment: CDR1 SGHTA and CDR2 FQGTGA. The CDR3 has 17 amino acids. This chain's CDR3 is CASSRGLAGGKYNEQFF. The CDR3 DNA follows: TGTGCCAGCAGCCGGGGACTAGCGGGAGGGAAGTACAATGAGCAGTTCTTC.

The chain couples TRBV19 to TRBJ2-2; weak D call: TRBD1 (6 bases). V was clipped by 5 bases and J by 3 bases, with 25 bases between them. The length of the CDR3 is 19 residues. Germline loops: CDR1 LNHDA, CDR2 SQIVND (reference sequence). The CDR3 reads CASSPETEFGQPDTGELFF. Here the CDR3 DNA reads TGTGCCAGTAGTCCCGAAACGGAATTTGGACAGCCGGACACCGGGGAGCTGTTTTTT.

This clone has at least ten counts. V and J are TRBV5-1 and TRBJ2-7; 14 nucleotides agree with TRBD2. This CDR3 has 14 amino acids. The germline gives CDR1 SGHRS, CDR2 YFSETQ. The V gene end was trimmed by 4 bases and the J gene end by 8 bases; junction bases not matched to a gene: 5. In DNA form, the CDR3 reads TGCGCCAGCAGCCCCGGGACTAGCGGGAGTAAGCAGTACTTC. Protein: CASSPGTSGSKQYF.

The chain has TRBV5-1 and TRBJ1-3; 9 bases align to TRBD1. CDR3 size: 17 residues. V lost 4 bases and J lost 3; bases outside the gene matches: 11. The V gene's germline CDR1 is SGHRS and CDR2 YFSETQ. In nucleotides, the CDR3 is TGCGCCAGCAGCCCGGGGGCAGGGACAGGGCTTGGAAACACCATATATTTT. Amino acids: CASSPGAGTGLGNTIYF.

This clone has only one observation. The chain carries TRBV9 and TRBJ2-5; 8 bases agree with TRBD2. Germline values: CDR1 SGDLS, CDR2 YYNGEE. The ends lost 3 bases at V and 3 bases at J; junction bases unmatched: 7. CDR3 length equals 15 residues. This CDR3 is CASSAIPLAEETQYF. The CDR3 DNA follows: TGTGCCAGCAGCGCCATTCCACTAGCGGAAGAGACCCAGTACTTC. Complete variable domain (other parts from reference TRBV9 and TRBJ2-5): DSGVTQTPKHLITATGQRVTLRCSPRSGDLSVYWYQQSLDQGLQFLIQYYNGEERAKGNILERFSAQQFPDLHSELNLSSLELGDSALYFCASSAIPLAEETQYFGPGTRLLVL.

The rearrangement links TRBV7-2 to TRBJ2-5; no clear D gene. Germline V CDR1 and CDR2: SGHTA, FQGNSA. The CDR3 consists of 13 residues. The ends were cut back, 5 bases at V and 5 bases at J, with 12 bases in the middle. The CDR3: CASSRGAGETQYF. CDR3 sequence (DNA): TGTGCCAGCAGCCGCGGAGCCGGTGAGACCCAGTACTTC.

This clone was seen more than once but under ten times. The V and J genes are TRBV4-1 and TRBJ1-1; a possible D gene is TRBD1 (6 bases). The CDR3 totals 14 residues. Germline lookup yields CDR1 MGHRA and CDR2 YSYEKL. V shed 1 base and J shed 1 base, with 7 bases lying between them. CDR3 nucleotides: TGCGCCAGCAGCCAAGGGGGACAGAACACTGAAGCTTTCTTT. This codes for CASSQGGQNTEAFF.

The chain has TRBV15 and TRBJ2-5; no clear D gene. The germline V gene has CDR1 LNHNV and CDR2 YYDKDF (reference sequence). V was pared by 0 bases and J by 2 bases, with 4 bases between. There are 13 residues in the CDR3. In nucleotides, the CDR3 is TGTGCCACCAGCAGAGATTGGCAAGAGACCCAGTACTTC. This codes for CATSRDWQETQYF.

This chain uses TRBV19 with TRBJ2-3, with 9 bases identical to TRBD2. Trimming removed 6 bases from V and 4 bases from J; junction bases left unmatched: 11. CDR1 LNHDA and CDR2 SQIVND come from the germline V gene (reference sequence). The CDR3 has 16 residues. Written as DNA, the CDR3 is TGTGCCAGTAGGATGTACGGAGCGGGAGGCCCAGATACGCAGTATTTT. It codes for CASRMYGAGGPDTQYF.

The V call is TRBV19, the J call TRBJ1-5; D unclear. CDR3 length: 15 residues. Trimming removed 4 bases at V and 0 bases at J, with 10 bases between. Per the germline V gene, CDR1 is LNHDA and CDR2 is SQIVND (reference sequence). CDR3 loop: CASSTIDNSNQPQHF. The CDR3 region has the DNA TGTGCCAGTAGTACTATCGACAATAGCAATCAGCCCCAGCATTTT.

This chain connects TRBV7-8 to TRBJ2-7, with D unclear. CDR1 is SGHVS, CDR2 FQNEAQ, per germline. CDR3 size: 13 residues. V dropped 2 bases and J dropped 5 bases, with 10 bases sitting between them. The CDR3 is CASSLLAGNEQYF. CDR3 DNA sequence: TGTGCCAGCAGCTTATTAGCTGGGAACGAGCAGTACTTC. Full variable domain (rest looked up from reference TRBV7-8 and TRBJ2-7): GAGVSQSPRYKVAKRGQDVALRCDPISGHVSLFWYQQALGQGPEFLTYFQNEAQLDKSGLPSDRFFAERPEGSVSTLKIQRTQQEDSAVYLCASSLLAGNEQYFGPGTRLTVT.

The rearrangement joins TRBV5-1 to TRBJ1-4; D is undetermined. From germline, CDR1 is SGHRS and CDR2 YFSETQ. The CDR3 is 16 residues long. Trimming cost V 4 bases and J 8 bases, with 21 bases left between them. The CDR3: CASSPRVGVGNEKLFF. The DNA of the CDR3 is TGCGCCAGCAGCCCACGTGTCGGGGTTGGTAACGAAAAACTGTTTTTT.

J is TRBJ2-2 and V is TRBV12-5; D gene uncertain. The CDR3 loop spans 12 amino acids. The germline V gene has CDR1 LGHNT and CDR2 FRNRAP. V lost 6 bases to trimming and J lost 1 base, with 3 bases between them. Written as DNA, the CDR3 is TGTGCTAGTGGGGGGAACACCGGGGAGCTGTTTTTT. Protein product: CASGGNTGELFF.

The rearrangement uses TRBV7-9 and TRBJ2-1, with D maybe TRBD1 (6 bases). V was trimmed by 1 base and J by 5 bases, leaving 9 bases between them. The CDR3 totals 14 residues. CDR1 and CDR2 from the germline V gene are SEHNR and FQNEAQ (reference sequence). The CDR3 DNA sequence: TGTGCCAGCAGCTTAGGGACAGTCGACAATGAGCAGTTCTTC. Amino acids: CASSLGTVDNEQFF.

V and J are TRBV6-4 and TRBJ1-2, with a tentative D call TRBD1 (5 bases). Trimming stripped 0 bases from V and 8 bases from J, with 13 bases between. There are 14 residues in the CDR3. CDR1 and CDR2 from the germline V gene are MRHNA and SNTAGT. The CDR3: CASSDSRQSLGYTF. Here the CDR3 DNA reads TGTGCCAGCAGTGACTCAAGACAGTCCCTCGGCTACACCTTC.

In this sample, this clone turned up once. V is TRBV5-1 and J is TRBJ2-1; D tentatively reads TRBD1 or TRBD2 (5 bases each). The germline V gene has CDR1 SGHRS and CDR2 YFSETQ. Trimming left V 2 bases short and J 4 bases short, with 13 bases between. This CDR3 region has 15 residues. The CDR3 nucleotides read TGCGCCAGCAGCTTCGAGGGGCAAGCGTACAATGAGCAGTTCTTC. Protein: CASSFEGQAYNEQFF.

This chain connects TRBV18 to TRBJ1-1, with TRBD1 as a possible D gene (5 bases). V lost 3 bases and J lost 4, with 12 bases in between. Germline-derived CDR1 and CDR2 are KGHSH and LQKENI. The CDR3 has 14 residues. CDR3 sequence (DNA): TGTGCCAGCTCACCTAAGTCGGGGGTCACTGAAGCTTTCTTT. Encoded protein: CASSPKSGVTEAFF. Combining the CDR3 with reference TRBV18 and TRBJ1-1 gives the whole variable domain NAGVMQNPRHLVRRRGQEARLRCSPMKGHSHVYWYRQLPEEGLKFMVYLQKENIIDESGMPKERFSAEFPKEGPSILRIQQVVRGDSAAYFCASSPKSGVTEAFFGQGTRLTVV.

This clone appeared a few times. This rearrangement joins TRBV10-3 to TRBJ2-7; 9 bases are shared with TRBD1. The CDR3 length is 13 residues. CDR1 and CDR2 (germline): ENHRY, SYGVKD. V dropped 6 bases and J dropped 3; count of bases not matched to a gene: 3. The CDR3 bases are TGTGCCATCAGGGGACAGGGACACTACGAGCAGTACTTC. Its translation is CAIRGQGHYEQYF.

This rearrangement joins TRBV6-5 to TRBJ2-2; a weak D match, TRBD1 (6 bases). Looked up from germline, CDR1 is MNHEY and CDR2 is SVGAGI. Trimming removed 6 bases from V and 3 bases from J, with 14 bases in between. This CDR3 has 15 amino acids. The CDR3 reads CASRLTGGYTGELFF. Written as DNA, the CDR3 is TGTGCCAGCAGATTGACAGGCGGGTACACCGGGGAGCTGTTTTTT.

This chain connects TRBV19 to TRBJ2-7; 11 nucleotides line up with TRBD2. The V segment lost 6 bases and the J segment 7 bases; nucleotides outside the gene matches: 5. The V gene's germline CDR1 is LNHDA and CDR2 SQIVND (reference sequence). CDR3 length: 13 amino acids. The CDR3 spells CASRPTSGREQYF. DNA for the CDR3: TGTGCCAGTAGACCAACTAGCGGGAGAGAGCAGTACTTC.

The chain employs TRBV9 and TRBJ2-1, with D tentatively TRBD1 (6 bases). CDR3 length: 13 residues. The V end lost 4 bases, the J end lost 10 bases, and 15 bases lay between the germline ends. Germline CDR1 is SGDLS and CDR2 is YYNGEE. The CDR3 here is CASSPSLDREQFF. DNA for the CDR3: TGTGCCAGCAGCCCTTCACTTGACAGGGAGCAGTTCTTC.

This clone was recorded once. The chain uses TRBV10-3 and TRBJ2-7; TRBD1 might be the D (6 bases). Per the germline V gene, CDR1 is ENHRY and CDR2 is SYGVKD. Trimming removed 10 bases at V and 4 bases at J, with 20 bases between. This CDR3 spans 14 amino acids. The CDR3 bases are TGTGCCACCCTCCGGACAGAGGACTCGTACGAGCAGTACTTC. It is translated as CATLRTEDSYEQYF.

The chain employs TRBV7-8 and TRBJ2-5; D gene unclear. In germline, CDR1 is SGHVS, CDR2 FQNEAQ. V was shortened by 3 bases and J by 2 bases, with 4 bases between the two germline ends. The CDR3 loop spans 12 amino acids. CDR3 protein: CASSLAQETQYF. The CDR3 DNA is TGTGCCAGCAGCTTGGCTCAAGAGACCCAGTACTTC.

V usage is TRBV7-3 and J usage is TRBJ2-1, with D perhaps given as TRBD1 or TRBD2 (5 bases each). This CDR3 is 15 amino acids long. Trimming removed 5 bases at V and 11 bases at J, with 22 bases between. Per the germline V gene, CDR1 is SGHTA and CDR2 is FQGTGA. DNA for the CDR3: TGTGCCAGCAGCCCCCTTGGTCAGGCAGGGACGAAGCAGTTCTTC. Translating it yields CASSPLGQAGTKQFF.